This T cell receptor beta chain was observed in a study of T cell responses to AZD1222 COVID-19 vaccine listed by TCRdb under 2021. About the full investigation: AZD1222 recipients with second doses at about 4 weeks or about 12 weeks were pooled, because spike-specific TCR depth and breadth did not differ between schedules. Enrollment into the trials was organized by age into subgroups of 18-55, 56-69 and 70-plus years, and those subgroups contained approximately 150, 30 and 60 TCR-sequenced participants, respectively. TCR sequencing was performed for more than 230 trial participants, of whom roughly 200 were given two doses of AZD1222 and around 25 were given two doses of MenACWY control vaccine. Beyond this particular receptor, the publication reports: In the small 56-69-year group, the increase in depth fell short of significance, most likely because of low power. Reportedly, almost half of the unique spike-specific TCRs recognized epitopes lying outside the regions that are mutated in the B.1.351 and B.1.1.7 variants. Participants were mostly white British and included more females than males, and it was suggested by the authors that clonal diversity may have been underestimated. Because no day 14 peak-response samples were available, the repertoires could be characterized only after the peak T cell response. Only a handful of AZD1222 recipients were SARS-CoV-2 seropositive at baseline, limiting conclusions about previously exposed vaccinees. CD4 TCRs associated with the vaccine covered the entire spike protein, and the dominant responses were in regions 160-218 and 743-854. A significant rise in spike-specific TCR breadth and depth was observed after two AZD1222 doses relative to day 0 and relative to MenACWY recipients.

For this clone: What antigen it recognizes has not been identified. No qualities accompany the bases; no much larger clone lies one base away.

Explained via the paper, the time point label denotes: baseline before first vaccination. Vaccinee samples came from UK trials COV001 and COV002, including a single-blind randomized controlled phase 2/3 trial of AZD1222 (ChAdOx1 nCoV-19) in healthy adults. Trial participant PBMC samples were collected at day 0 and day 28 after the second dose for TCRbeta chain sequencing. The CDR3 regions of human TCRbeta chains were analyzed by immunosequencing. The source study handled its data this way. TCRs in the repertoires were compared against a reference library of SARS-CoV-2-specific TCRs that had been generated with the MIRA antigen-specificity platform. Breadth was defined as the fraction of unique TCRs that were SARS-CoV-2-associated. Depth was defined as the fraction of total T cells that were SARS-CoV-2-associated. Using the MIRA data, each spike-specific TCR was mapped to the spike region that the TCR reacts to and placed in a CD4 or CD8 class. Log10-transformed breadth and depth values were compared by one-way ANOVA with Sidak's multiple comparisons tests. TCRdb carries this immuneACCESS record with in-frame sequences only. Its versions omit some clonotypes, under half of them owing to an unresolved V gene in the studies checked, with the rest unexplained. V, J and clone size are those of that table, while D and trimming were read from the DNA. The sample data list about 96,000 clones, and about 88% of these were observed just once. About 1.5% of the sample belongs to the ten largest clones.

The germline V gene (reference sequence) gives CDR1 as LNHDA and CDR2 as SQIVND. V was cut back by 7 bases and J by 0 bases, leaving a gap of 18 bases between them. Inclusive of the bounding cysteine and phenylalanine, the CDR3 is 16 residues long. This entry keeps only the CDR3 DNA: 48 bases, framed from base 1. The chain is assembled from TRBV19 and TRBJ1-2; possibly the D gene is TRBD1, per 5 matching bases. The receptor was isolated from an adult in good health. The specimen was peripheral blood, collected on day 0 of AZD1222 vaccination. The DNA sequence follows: TGTGCCAGTAACACCTGGGGCTCGGCCCCTAACTATGGCTACACCTTC. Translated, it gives CASNTWGSAPNYGYTF.